One sample yielded the 20 T cell receptor beta chains listed below, sequenced in a study of human T cells and chemical hapten exposure. TCRdb independently ran MiXCR on the RACE reads; one entry per CDR3 protein. The table lists over 150,000 distinct CDR3 sequences, 25% to 35% of them singletons, with around 2.3% in the top ten. The time point denotes: patch test 3, about 24 weeks after DPC sensitization. Stated treatment: therapeutic diphenylcyclopropenone sensitization with weekly scalp DPC. The sample consisted of whole blood, taken in connection with sensitization to the hapten diphenylcyclopropenone (DPC). These receptors were taken from a woman aged 18-35 years with alopecia areata. Some clones in this sample may be carry-over from other donors' samples.

The chain recombines TRBV5-1 with TRBJ1-1; TRBD1 aligns across 9 bases. The length of the CDR3 is 14 residues. After removal of 6 bases from V and 5 bases from J, the junction contained 8 bases not matched to a gene. Looked up from germline, CDR1 is SGHRS and CDR2 is YFSETQ. CDR3 DNA sequence: TGCGCCAGCAAACAGGGGGCAAGGAAAACTGAAGCTTTCTTT. Residues: CASKQGARKTEAFF.

The rearrangement links TRBV7-9 to TRBJ1-5; D call uncertain. Germline CDR1 is SEHNR and CDR2 is FQNEAQ (reference sequence). Trimming removed 0 bases from V and 4 bases from J, with 7 bases in between. CDR3 length: 14 residues. CDR3 region: CASSLAKGNQPQHF. In DNA form, the CDR3 reads TGTGCCAGCAGCTTAGCGAAGGGAAATCAGCCCCAGCATTTT.

Written as DNA, the CDR3 is TGTGCCAGCAGTTTACTCGGGAACTTCGACAATGAGCAGTTCTTC. This sequence encodes CASSLLGNFDNEQFF. The gene calls are TRBV12-3 or TRBV12-4 and TRBJ2-1; D may be TRBD2 (5 bases). This CDR3 comprises 15 residues. Between the trimmed V and J ends, which lost 2 bases and 5 bases, there was a span of 13 bases.

There are a few counts of this clonotype. This sequence joins TRBV9 and TRBJ2-3; D uncertain. V gave up 4 bases and J gave up 1 base, with 4 bases separating them. This CDR3 is built from 12 residues. Germline assignment: CDR1 SGDLS and CDR2 YYNGEE. CDR3 sequence (DNA): TGTGCCAGCAGCACCCGCACAGATACGCAGTATTTT. Translation gives CASSTRTDTQYF.

The chain combines TRBV11-2 with TRBJ2-7, with D unresolved. V was shortened by 5 bases and J by 7 bases, with 18 bases between the two germline ends. The CDR3 covers 14 residues. Looked up from germline, CDR1 is SGHAT and CDR2 is FQNNGV. The CDR3 loop is CASSLRLSTEEQYF. CDR3 DNA: TGTGCCAGCAGCCTACGGTTGAGTACGGAAGAGCAGTACTTC.

The chain employs TRBV15 and TRBJ1-4; 8 positions agree with TRBD1. V gave up 4 bases and J gave up 7 bases; unmatched junction bases: 2. The germline CDR1 and CDR2 sequences are LNHNV and YYDKDF (reference sequence). The CDR3 extends over 13 amino acids. The chain's CDR3 is CATSIDRGEKLFF. The CDR3 DNA follows: TGTGCCACCAGCATAGACAGGGGTGAAAAACTGTTTTTT.

The sample holds a few counts of this clonotype. The chain has TRBV7-2 and TRBJ1-5; the D gene is possibly TRBD1 (5 bases). Germline V lookup: CDR1 SGHTA, CDR2 FQGNSA. This CDR3 has 18 residues. V lost 1 base to trimming and J lost 2 bases, with 18 bases between them. The CDR3 region has the DNA TGTGCCAGCAGCTTAGGGGGGGTCCTAGCGTTTGGCAATCAGCCCCAGCATTTT. Protein product: CASSLGGVLAFGNQPQHF.

The chain carries TRBV7-2 and TRBJ2-3; TRBD2 matches 12 bases. CDR3 size: 17 residues. The V segment lost 6 bases and the J segment 0 bases; nucleotides outside the gene matches: 7. Per germline, CDR1 SGHTA and CDR2 FQGNSA. The CDR3 sequence: CASRPTSGRTSTDTQYF. CDR3 coding DNA: TGTGCCAGCAGACCAACTAGCGGGAGGACTAGCACAGATACGCAGTATTTT.

The genes are TRBV3-1 and TRBJ2-7; possible D gene TRBD1, 5 bases. CDR1 LGHDT and CDR2 YNNKEL come from the germline V gene (reference sequence). V lost 2 bases, J lost 5 bases, and 13 bases lay in between. The CDR3 extends over 14 amino acids. The CDR3 DNA reads TGTGCCAGCAGCCAACGGCAGGGCGCAAACGAGCAGTACTTC. Amino acid sequence: CASSQRQGANEQYF.

The chain is built from TRBV5-8 and TRBJ2-2, with 9 nucleotides matching TRBD1. The CDR3 extends over 17 amino acids. The V segment lost 3 bases and the J segment 4 bases; nucleotides outside the gene matches: 10. The germline V gene encodes CDR1 SGHTS and CDR2 YDEGEE. The CDR3: CASSWGYGTGFTGELFF. DNA of the CDR3: TGTGCCAGCAGCTGGGGGTATGGGACAGGGTTCACCGGGGAGCTGTTTTTT.

In this sample, this clonotype turned up a few times. V is TRBV7-9 and J is TRBJ2-3, with a tentative D call TRBD1 (6 bases). The germline CDR1 and CDR2 sequences are SEHNR and FQNEAQ (reference sequence). The CDR3 loop spans 16 amino acids. Trimming removed 5 bases from V and 6 bases from J, with 21 bases in between. The CDR3 here is CASSLWTARRLDTQYF. The DNA for the CDR3 is TGTGCCAGCAGCCTTTGGACAGCCCGAAGGTTGGATACGCAGTATTTT.

V and J are TRBV15 and TRBJ1-3; the D is unclear. V gave up 1 base and J gave up 0 bases, with 10 bases separating them. This CDR3 is built from 16 residues. Per the germline V gene, CDR1 is LNHNV and CDR2 is YYDKDF (reference sequence). The CDR3 protein is CATSRVLADSGNTIYF. The CDR3 DNA reads TGTGCCACCAGCAGAGTGCTGGCGGACTCTGGAAACACCATATATTTT.

The V call is TRBV5-1, the J call TRBJ1-1, with a possible D match to TRBD1 (6 bases). The CDR3 is 15 residues long. In germline, CDR1 is SGHRS, CDR2 YFSETQ. Trimming removed 4 bases at V and 2 bases at J, with 15 bases between. The CDR3 region is CASSLTGSGNTEAFF. CDR3 bases: TGCGCCAGCAGCCTAACAGGGAGCGGAAACACTGAAGCTTTCTTT. The whole variable domain, filled in from reference TRBV5-1 and TRBJ1-1, reads KAGVTQTPRYLIKTRGQQVTLSCSPISGHRSVSWYQQTPGQGLQFLFEYFSETQRNKGNFPGRFSGRQFSNSRSEMNVSTLELGDSALYLCASSLTGSGNTEAFFGQGTRLTVV.

This clonotype turned up a few times. The chain carries TRBV12-3 or TRBV12-4 and TRBJ2-2, with 11 positions matching TRBD2. The V and J ends lost 5 bases and 4 bases, in that order; junction bases with no gene match: 6. The CDR3 consists of 16 residues. The CDR3 spells CASSTTSGAGTGELFF. The CDR3 nucleotides are TGTGCCAGCAGTACGACTAGCGGGGCGGGCACCGGGGAGCTGTTTTTT.

This clonotype was detected only a few times. The chain couples TRBV2 to TRBJ1-1, with D tentatively TRBD1 (6 bases). CDR3 size: 12 residues. Looked up from germline, CDR1 is SNHLY and CDR2 is FYNNEI. V lost 5 bases, J lost 5 bases, and 9 bases lay in between. The CDR3 nucleotides are TGTGCCAGCAGTCGACAGGATACTGAAGCTTTCTTT. Residues: CASSRQDTEAFF.

The chain links TRBV9 to TRBJ2-7; 11 nucleotides line up with TRBD2. The germline CDR1 and CDR2 sequences are SGDLS and YYNGEE. J was trimmed by 6 bases and V by 5 bases; bases with no gene match: 10. This CDR3 spans 15 amino acids. This chain's CDR3 is CASRNTSGGIREQYF. The DNA for the CDR3 is TGTGCCAGCAGGAATACTAGCGGGGGCATACGCGAGCAGTACTTC.

In this sample, this clonotype turned up once. This rearrangement joins TRBV7-2 to TRBJ2-2, with TRBD1 as a possible D gene (5 bases). The V gene lost 4 bases and the J gene lost 7 bases, with 10 bases spanning the gap. There are 13 residues in the CDR3. CDR1 SGHTA and CDR2 FQGNSA come from the germline V gene. The CDR3 loop reads CASSSRVDGELFF. For the CDR3, the DNA is TGTGCCAGCAGCTCCAGGGTGGACGGGGAGCTGTTTTTT.

This clonotype was counted between two and nine times. The chain links TRBV10-3 to TRBJ2-2; TRBD1 matches 8 bases. This CDR3 has 14 residues. Unmatched junction bases numbered 6, after V lost 5 bases and J lost 7 bases. CDR1 ENHRY and CDR2 SYGVKD come from the germline V gene. Written as DNA, the CDR3 is TGTGCCATCAGTCTTGGACAGGGCCTCGGGGAGCTGTTTTTT. Protein: CAISLGQGLGELFF.

This sequence joins TRBV2 and TRBJ2-1; 7 positions match TRBD1. The V gene end was trimmed by 8 bases and the J gene end by 6 bases; junction bases not matched to a gene: 4. Germline-derived CDR1 and CDR2 are SNHLY and FYNNEI. The CDR3 has 12 residues. The CDR3 nucleotides are TGTGCCAGCCTCGACAGGGTCAATGAGCAGTTCTTC. Translating it yields CASLDRVNEQFF.

This clonotype was observed a few times. The rearrangement links TRBV7-9 to TRBJ1-2; possibly TRBD1 for D (6 bases). This CDR3 is 15 amino acids long. Per germline, CDR1 SEHNR and CDR2 FQNEAQ (reference sequence). Trimming shortened V by 3 bases and J by 7 bases, and 18 bases separated the two germline ends. As DNA, the CDR3 is TGTGCCAGCAGCTTGCCGACAGGCTCGAAGGGTGGCTACACCTTC. Its protein is CASSLPTGSKGGYTF.